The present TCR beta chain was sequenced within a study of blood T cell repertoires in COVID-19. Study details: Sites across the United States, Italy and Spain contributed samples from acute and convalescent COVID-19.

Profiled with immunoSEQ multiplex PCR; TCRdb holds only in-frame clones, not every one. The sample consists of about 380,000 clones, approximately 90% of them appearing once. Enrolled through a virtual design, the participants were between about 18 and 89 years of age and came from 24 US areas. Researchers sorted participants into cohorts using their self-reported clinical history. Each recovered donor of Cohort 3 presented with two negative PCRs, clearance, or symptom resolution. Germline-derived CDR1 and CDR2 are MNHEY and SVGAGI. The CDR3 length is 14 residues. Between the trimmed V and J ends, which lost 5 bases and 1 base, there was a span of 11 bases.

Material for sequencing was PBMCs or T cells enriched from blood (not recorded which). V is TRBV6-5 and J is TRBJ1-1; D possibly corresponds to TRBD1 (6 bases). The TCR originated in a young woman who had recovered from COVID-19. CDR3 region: CASSREGQNTEAFF. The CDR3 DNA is TGTGCCAGCAGTCGAGAGGGACAGAACACTGAAGCTTTCTTT.